Reported below is one T cell receptor (beta chain). The protocol was immunoSEQ multiplex PCR, while the TCRdb copy is restricted to in-frame clones and leaves out a portion. The table shows approximately 330,000 clones, with over 85% occurring only once. Time point indicated: blood from clinic visit 5 months post-surgery; TSC patient then seizure free. Sequencing was limited to surgery cases with top T cell transcript signatures in brain tissue. Before surgery, patients took at least one anti-epileptic drug. The sample originates from a study of brain T cells in children with intractable seizures. Trimming stripped 1 base from V and 3 bases from J, with 16 bases between. This CDR3 is 16 amino acids long. Per the germline V gene, CDR1 is MDHEN and CDR2 is SYDVKM.

This receptor was taken from a boy less than two years old with tuberous sclerosis and intractable seizures. Specimen: peripheral blood, collected roughly 5 months after surgery. The rearrangement links TRBV28 to TRBJ2-7; D not certain. CDR3 amino acids: CASSLYNLVGFYEQYF. In DNA form, the CDR3 reads TGTGCCAGCAGTTTATATAATCTAGTGGGGTTCTACGAGCAGTACTTC. Using reference TRBV28 and TRBJ2-7 for the parts outside the CDR3, the full variable domain is DVKVTQSSRYLVKRTGEKVFLECVQDMDHENMFWYRQDPGLGLRLIYFSYDVKMKEKGDIPEGYSVSREKKERFSLILESASTNQTSMYLCASSLYNLVGFYEQYFGPGTRLTVT.